This is a list of T cell receptor beta chains from one sample in a study of read filtering for tumor transcriptome and immune sequencing. TCRdb reprocessed the reads with MiXCR, giving one entry per CDR3 protein. The sample gives some 130,000 distinct CDR3 sequences, 13% of which show up once; around 8.2% is in the top ten. Sequenced material: a population of CD138-negative cells sorted from bone marrow. The source of these receptors is a donor aged 40 or over with multiple myeloma. CDR3s include the opening cysteine and the closing phenylalanine or tryptophan. Clone sizes are given selectively: once, few, many, or a class where the clone is expanded.

j_call	clone_size	v_call	cdr3_aa
TRBJ2-1	many	TRBV20-1	CSATRRERYNEQFF
TRBJ2-1	many	TRBV7-9	CASSLKAGDYNEQFF
TRBJ2-1	many	TRBV6-5	CASSYPASGSVVNNEQFF
TRBJ2-1	many	TRBV4-2	CASSQDLGLAGSSAFGPQFF
TRBJ2-1	many	TRBV6-1	CASSEMTSRTNEQFF
TRBJ2-1	many	TRBV7-8	CASSLTTGGNEQFF
TRBJ2-5	many	TRBV12-3/TRBV12-4	CASSLSLAGFKETQYF
TRBJ2-1	many	TRBV29-1	CSATRTSGRAITYNEQSF
TRBJ1-1	NA	TRBV6-2/TRBV6-3	CASSYADRGLGNTEAFF
TRBJ2-3	many	TRBV6-1	CASSVLSTDTQYF
TRBJ1-5	many	TRBV20-1	CSATRTGVSNQPQHF
TRBJ2-7	few	TRBV5-4	CASSLGSLEQYF
TRBJ2-1	many	TRBV29-1	CSAESGSGYNEQFF
TRBJ2-5	NA	TRBV29-1	CSAGKTGSKTQYF
TRBJ2-7	many	TRBV7-9	CASSRFLGEVYEQYF
TRBJ1-2	NA	TRBV19	CASSTTGLYGYTF
TRBJ2-7	many	TRBV20-1	CSARDLGQSYEQYF
TRBJ2-7	many	TRBV27	CASRSGTGGWRQYF
TRBJ1-3	many	TRBV29-1	CSVVGGTGNTIYF
TRBJ2-5	many	TRBV29-1	CSVEEWETQYF
TRBJ1-1	NA	TRBV10-2	CASSERQGVYTEASF
TRBJ1-5	many	TRBV3-1	CASSQDPWNQPQHF
TRBJ1-1	many	TRBV29-1	CSVEPTGEAEAFF
TRBJ2-7	many	TRBV7-9	CGSSLVGGNNSYEQYF
TRBJ1-1	many	TRBV29-1	CSVVEGTEAFF
TRBJ1-1	many	TRBV10-3	CAIRWTGQNTEAFF
TRBJ2-7	many	TRBV29-1	CSAEGQADYEQYF
TRBJ2-2	many	TRBV20-1	CSAAELNGELFF
TRBJ2-1	many	TRBV5-4	CASSAGVEQFF
TRBJ2-3	many	TRBV7-3	CASSPIAGRADTQYF
TRBJ2-1	many	TRBV14	CASRETRGSDEQFF
TRBJ1-1	many	TRBV4-2	CASSQVRGNTEAFF
TRBJ2-2	many	TRBV7-3	CASSLTGGSFKEGELFF
TRBJ2-7	many	TRBV6-2/TRBV6-3	CASRPGVYEQYF
TRBJ2-7	many	TRBV7-2	CASSAAGGKAYEQYF
TRBJ1-1	many	TRBV27	CASSLAGTMNTEAFF
TRBJ2-5	many	TRBV7-9	CASSPDRGGRLAGDTETQYF
TRBJ2-2	many	TRBV12-3/TRBV12-4	CASSKGTGELFF
TRBJ2-7	many	TRBV15	CATSRDPTYEQYF
TRBJ1-1	many	TRBV12-3/TRBV12-4	CASSPGQVPSLEAFF